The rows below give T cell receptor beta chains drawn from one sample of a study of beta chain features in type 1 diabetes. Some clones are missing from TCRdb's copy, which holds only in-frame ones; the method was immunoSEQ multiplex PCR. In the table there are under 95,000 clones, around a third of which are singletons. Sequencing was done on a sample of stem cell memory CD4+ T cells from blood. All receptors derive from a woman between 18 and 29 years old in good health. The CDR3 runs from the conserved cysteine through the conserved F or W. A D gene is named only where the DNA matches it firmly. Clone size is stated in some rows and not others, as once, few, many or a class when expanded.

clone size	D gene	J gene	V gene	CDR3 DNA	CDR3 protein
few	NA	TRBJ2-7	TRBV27	TGTGCCAGCAGTCCGGCAGGGTTAGGGTCCTACGAGCAGTACTTC	CASSPAGLGSYEQYF
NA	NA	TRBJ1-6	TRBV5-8	TGTGCCAGCAGCTTGGACGTGGGGAGCTCCTATAATTCACCCCTCCACTTT	CASSLDVGSSYNSPLHF
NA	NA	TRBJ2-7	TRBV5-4	TGTGCCAGCAGCCACTCACAGGGTTCCTACGAGCAGTACTTC	CASSHSQGSYEQYF
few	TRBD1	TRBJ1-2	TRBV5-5	TGTGCCAGCACTCAGGGGGCCGGCTATGGCTACACCTTC	CASTQGAGYGYTF
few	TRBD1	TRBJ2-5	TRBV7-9	TGTGCCAGCAGCTTCGGGACAGGTGGAAAGACCCAGTACTTC	CASSFGTGGKTQYF
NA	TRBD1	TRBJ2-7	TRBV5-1	TGCGCCAGCAGCTTCCTGACAGGGGGGGCCTACGAGCAGTACTTC	CASSFLTGGAYEQYF
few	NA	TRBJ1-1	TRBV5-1	TGCGCCAGCAGCTTGGGAGGTGGCACTGAAGCTTTCTTT	CASSLGGGTEAFF
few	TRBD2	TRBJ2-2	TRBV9	TGTGCCAGCAGCGTCCTACTAGCGGGGGGCTCGAACACCGGGGAGCTGTTTTTT	CASSVLLAGGSNTGELFF
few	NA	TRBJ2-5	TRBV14	TGTGCCAGCAGCCCCCTGGGGGCGAGGGAGACCCAGTACTTC	CASSPLGARETQYF
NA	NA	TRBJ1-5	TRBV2	TGTGCCAGCAGTACAGGAAGGGATCAGCCCCAGCATTTT	CASSTGRDQPQHF
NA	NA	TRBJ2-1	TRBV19	TGTGCCAGTAGCCGAGCCCAGCGACCGGTCTATGAGCAGTTCTTC	CASSRAQRPVYEQFF
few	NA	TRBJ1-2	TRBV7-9	TGTGCCAGCAGCTGGGGAGGATCTAACTATGGCTACACCTTC	CASSWGGSNYGYTF
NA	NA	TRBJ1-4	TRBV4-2	TGTGCCAGCAGCCCCCGTTCAGGGGATTTAGTTGAAAAACTGTTTTTT	CASSPRSGDLVEKLFF
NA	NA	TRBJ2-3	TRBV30	TGTGCCTGGAGTGTAATCCTCCCACAAACCGGCAGGGTTTCAGATACGCAGTATTTT	CAWSVILPQTGRVSDTQYF
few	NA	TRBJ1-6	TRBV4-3	TGCGCCAGCAGCCAAGAAGGGGGTTACAATTCACCCCTCCACTTT	CASSQEGGYNSPLHF
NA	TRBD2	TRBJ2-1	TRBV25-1	TGTGCCAGCAGTGATACTAGCGCCCCTTACAATGAGCAGTTCTTC	CASSDTSAPYNEQFF
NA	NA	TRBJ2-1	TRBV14	TGTGCCAGCAGCCAACATTGGGGGCGCCGGAATGAGCAGTTCTTC	CASSQHWGRRNEQFF
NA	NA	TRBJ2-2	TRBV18	TGTGCCAGCTCACCAGGACAGAACACCGGGGAGCTGTTTTTT	CASSPGQNTGELFF
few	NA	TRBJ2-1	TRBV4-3	TGCGCCAGCAGCCAGGACCGGGGGGCGCGGGAGCAGTTCTTC	CASSQDRGAREQFF
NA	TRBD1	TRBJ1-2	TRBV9	TGTGCCAGCAGCGTAGGACTCCCAGGGGGGTATGGCTACACCTTC	CASSVGLPGGYGYTF
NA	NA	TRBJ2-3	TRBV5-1	TGCGCCAGCAGCTTGTTAGGAGGTCGGGAAGATACGCAGTATTTT	CASSLLGGREDTQYF
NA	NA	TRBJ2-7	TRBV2	TGTGCCAGCGGGAGGAGCACCCTGGAGCAGTACTTC	CASGRSTLEQYF
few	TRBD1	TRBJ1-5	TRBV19	TGTGCCAGTATACAGGGGAATAGCAATCAGCCCCAGCATTTT	CASIQGNSNQPQHF
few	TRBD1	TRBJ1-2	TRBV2	TGTGCCAGCAGCGCTGACAGGGAGCTTGGCTACACCTTC	CASSADRELGYTF
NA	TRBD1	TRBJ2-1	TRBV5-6	TGTGCCAGCAGCCCAGCCCTAGGAGACAGGGGTTACAATGAGCAGTTCTTC	CASSPALGDRGYNEQFF
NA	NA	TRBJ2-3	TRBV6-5	TGTGCCAGCCGACCGGGGGTTAGCACAGATACGCAGTATTTT	CASRPGVSTDTQYF
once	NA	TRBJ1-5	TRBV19	TGTGCCATTACTAATTATCAGCCCCAGCATTTT	CAITNYQPQHF
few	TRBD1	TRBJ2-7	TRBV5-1	TGCGCCAGCAGACAACATAGAGCCGGACAGGGATCCTACGAGCAGTACTTC	CASRQHRAGQGSYEQYF
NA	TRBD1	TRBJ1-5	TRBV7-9	TGTGCCAGCAGTTCCGGACAGGGGAATCAGCCCCAGCATTTT	CASSSGQGNQPQHF